Shown below are 21 T cell receptor beta chains from a single sample sequenced in a study of blood T cells in healthy people across ages. Then a second PCR, running roughly 7 to 11 cycles, was carried out with a sample-barcoded 5' primer and a J-beta primer mix. Each CDR3 protein is one row after TCRdb ran MiXCR on the 5' RACE reads. The table records about 800,000 distinct CDR3 sequences, just under 25% of them present only once. This same sample was also taken into another study, of T cells of mothers and their children.

The sample was blood. Source of these receptors: a boy younger than 18 in good health.

The chain joins TRBV10-3 to TRBJ2-2, with unresolved D. The CDR3 covers 13 residues. With 3 bases removed from V and 6 bases from J, the gap between germline ends came to 8 bases. Germline CDR1 and CDR2: ENHRY and SYGVKD. CDR3: CAISDTSPGELFF. The CDR3, as DNA: TGTGCCATCAGTGATACATCCCCCGGGGAGCTGTTTTTT.

This clonotype was seen only a few times. This sequence joins TRBV6-2 or TRBV6-3 and TRBJ2-7, with unresolved D. CDR1 and CDR2 (germline): MNHEY, SVGEGT. The CDR3 spans 12 residues. Trimming took 2 bases from V and 4 from J, leaving 6 bases between them. The CDR3 DNA is TGTGCCAGCAGTTACCTAGTTTACGAGCAGTACTTC. It yields the protein CASSYLVYEQYF.

This clonotype was counted a single time. The chain uses TRBV7-9 and TRBJ2-5; D could derive from TRBD1 or TRBD2 (5 bases each). Germline V lookup: CDR1 SEHNR, CDR2 FQNEAQ (reference sequence). The CDR3 is 11 amino acids. Trimming removed 8 bases at V and 5 bases at J, with 9 bases between. The CDR3 DNA is TGTGCCAGCGGGACCGCGGAGACCCAGTACTTC. It is translated as CASGTAETQYF.

This clonotype has only a few counts. The rearrangement links TRBV30 to TRBJ2-1; 7 bases align to TRBD1. With 4 bases clipped from V and 4 bases from J, the junction kept 4 bases outside the gene matches. Germline assignment: CDR1 GTSNPN and CDR2 SVGIG (reference sequence). The length of the CDR3 is 13 residues. This CDR3 is CAWIGDSYNEQFF. CDR3 coding DNA: TGTGCCTGGATCGGGGACAGTTACAATGAGCAGTTCTTC.

This clonotype was seen a handful of times. The V call is TRBV2, the J call TRBJ2-2, with 7 bases matching TRBD2. With 8 bases clipped from V and 6 bases from J, the junction kept 3 bases outside the gene matches. The germline V gene encodes CDR1 SNHLY and CDR2 FYNNEI. This CDR3 has 12 residues. The CDR3 region is CASFLAAGELFF. In DNA form, the CDR3 reads TGTGCCAGCTTTCTAGCGGCCGGGGAGCTGTTTTTT.

In its sample, this clonotype was seen a few times. The V and J genes are TRBV6-6 and TRBJ2-7; D remains ambiguous. The CDR3 contains 14 residues. CDR1 and CDR2 from the germline V gene are MNHNY and SVGAGI (reference sequence). V was pared by 6 bases and J by 2 bases, with 14 bases between. CDR3 DNA sequence: TGTGCCAGCAGCTCCAACTCTGGGACCTACGAGCAGTACTTC. It translates to CASSSNSGTYEQYF.

Only a few counts were recorded for this clonotype. The V call is TRBV28, the J call TRBJ1-5; a weak D match, TRBD1 (5 bases). Trimming removed 3 bases at V and 1 base at J, with 16 bases between. This CDR3 is built from 17 residues. In germline, CDR1 is MDHEN, CDR2 SYDVKM. The CDR3 DNA sequence: TGTGCCAGCAGTTTGATGACCGCAGGGTTGAGCAATCAGCCCCAGCATTTT. This sequence encodes CASSLMTAGLSNQPQHF.

V and J are TRBV27 and TRBJ2-1, with a tentative D call TRBD1 (5 bases). V was trimmed by 3 bases and J by 3 bases, leaving 12 bases between them. Germline V gene data show CDR1 as MNHEY and CDR2 as SMNVEV (reference sequence). This CDR3 is 15 amino acids long. The CDR3 reads CASSFGQGFYNEQFF. CDR3 coding DNA: TGTGCCAGCAGTTTCGGCCAGGGTTTCTACAATGAGCAGTTCTTC.

This clonotype showed up just a few times. The chain links TRBV6-2 or TRBV6-3 to TRBJ2-1; 13 bases fit TRBD2. The CDR3 is 24 residues long. Germline V CDR1 and CDR2: MNHEY, SVGEGT. J gave up 2 bases and V 3 bases, and 25 bases lay outside the gene matches. CDR3 DNA: TGTGCCAGCAGTTATTGGACCGGGACAGGGGGGACTAGCGGGACTGCTACCGCCTACAATGAGCAGTTCTTC. Translating it yields CASSYWTGTGGTSGTATAYNEQFF.

The V and J genes are TRBV5-1 and TRBJ2-7; 8 bases align to TRBD1. V was pared by 2 bases and J by 4 bases, with 5 bases of the junction left unmatched. The CDR3 length is 14 residues. Per germline, CDR1 SGHRS and CDR2 YFSETQ. The CDR3 loop is CASSLQQGDYEQYF. The CDR3 DNA is TGCGCCAGCAGCTTACAACAGGGGGATTACGAGCAGTACTTC.

This clonotype has only a few counts. The V gene is TRBV5-1, the J gene TRBJ2-3, with 10 nucleotides matching TRBD2. The germline V gene has CDR1 SGHRS and CDR2 YFSETQ. CDR3 length equals 15 residues. V dropped 2 bases and J dropped 3; count of bases not matched to a gene: 3. The CDR3 is CASSFTSGNTDTQYF. The CDR3 coding sequence is TGCGCCAGCAGCTTTACTAGCGGGAATACAGATACGCAGTATTTT.

The V gene is TRBV30, the J gene TRBJ1-1; 9 bases match TRBD1. In germline, CDR1 is GTSNPN, CDR2 SVGIG (reference sequence). This CDR3 spans 13 amino acids. V dropped 4 bases and J dropped 6; count of bases not matched to a gene: 6. This CDR3 reads CAWMRDRASEAFF. DNA of the CDR3: TGTGCCTGGATGCGGGACAGGGCTTCTGAAGCTTTCTTT.

The chain employs TRBV29-1 and TRBJ2-5, with 8 bases lining up with TRBD1. Per the germline V gene, CDR1 is SQVTM and CDR2 is ANQGSEA. The junction had 8 bases not matched to a gene; V was cut back by 4 bases and J by 4 bases. The CDR3 consists of 14 residues. This chain's CDR3 is CSVATGGRGETQYF. The CDR3, as DNA: TGCAGCGTTGCTACAGGGGGGAGAGGAGAGACCCAGTACTTC.

The chain couples TRBV7-2 to TRBJ2-5, with a possible D match to TRBD1 (5 bases). The CDR3 spans 15 residues. The germline V gene encodes CDR1 SGHTA and CDR2 FQGNSA. The V end was cut by 2 bases, the J end by 11 bases, with 21 bases between. The CDR3 bases are TGTGCCAGCAGCTTAACCCTCCAGGGCCTTGGTGAGCAGTACTTC. Its translation: CASSLTLQGLGEQYF.

J is TRBJ2-1 and V is TRBV29-1; D not resolved. In germline, CDR1 is SQVTM, CDR2 ANQGSEA. The CDR3 has 16 residues. The V and J ends lost 3 bases and 2 bases respectively, with 17 bases between them. The CDR3 DNA reads TGCAGCGTTGAGGCATCGGGCCCAACTCCCTACAATGAGCAGTTCTTC. Translation gives CSVEASGPTPYNEQFF.

This clonotype was seen a few times. This chain links TRBV7-9 with TRBJ2-1, with D tentatively TRBD2 (6 bases). The ends were cut back, 5 bases at V and 0 bases at J, with 11 bases in the middle. CDR3 size: 15 residues. The germline CDR1 and CDR2 sequences are SEHNR and FQNEAQ (reference sequence). CDR3 in amino acids: CASSRPGSSYNEQFF. In DNA, the CDR3 is TGTGCCAGCAGCCGGCCCGGGAGCTCCTACAATGAGCAGTTCTTC.

Concerning this clonotype itself: At one of its ends the junction is not consistent with the germline gene, which may arise from a read error. This chain links TRBV7-9 with TRBJ2-5; a possible D gene is TRBD2 (5 bases). The germline CDR1 and CDR2 sequences are SEHNR and FQNEAQ (reference sequence). This CDR3 comprises 16 residues. Written as DNA, the CDR3 is TGTGCCAGCAGCGGAGGTTGGGTTCTTGGGGAAGAGACCCAGCACTTC. The encoded protein is CASSGGWVLGEETQHF.

A few counts support this clonotype. The chain recombines TRBV25-1 with TRBJ2-7, with D possibly TRBD1 on 6 matching bases. The germline gives CDR1 MGHDK, CDR2 SYGVNS. The CDR3 length is 17 residues. Trimming pared 3 bases from V and 0 bases from J, leaving 18 bases between. The CDR3 sequence: CASSDSRGNVFSYEQYF. The DNA for the CDR3 is TGTGCCAGCAGTGATAGTAGGGGGAACGTCTTCTCCTACGAGCAGTACTTC.

The chain links TRBV20-1 to TRBJ2-7; possible D gene TRBD2, 6 bases. In germline, CDR1 is DFQATT, CDR2 SNEGSKA (reference sequence). The CDR3 consists of 15 residues. The V gene lost 0 bases and the J gene lost 4 bases, with 16 bases spanning the gap. CDR3 DNA: TGCAGTGCTAGAGATCTTGGAGGGAGTACGTACGAGCAGTACTTC. This sequence encodes CSARDLGGSTYEQYF.

A single count supports this clonotype. The rearrangement uses TRBV7-8 and TRBJ2-5, with TRBD2 as a possible D gene (6 bases). V lost 1 base to trimming and J lost 5 bases, with 17 bases between them. The V gene's germline CDR1 is SGHVS and CDR2 FQNEAQ. The CDR3 loop spans 16 amino acids. Written as DNA, the CDR3 is TGTGCCAGCAGCTTAGTACTAGCAGGCTCGGGGGAGACCCAGTACTTC. Its protein product is CASSLVLAGSGETQYF.

J is TRBJ2-3 and V is TRBV20-1, with D unresolved. The J call is uncertain, as TRBJ1-5 better fits the DNA end. The germline V gene encodes CDR1 DFQATT and CDR2 SNEGSKA (reference sequence). There are 15 residues in the CDR3. As DNA, the CDR3 is TGCAGTGCTAGAGGGACTAGCGGTTCGGCAGGTACGCAGCATTTT. Its protein is CSARGTSGSAGTQHF.